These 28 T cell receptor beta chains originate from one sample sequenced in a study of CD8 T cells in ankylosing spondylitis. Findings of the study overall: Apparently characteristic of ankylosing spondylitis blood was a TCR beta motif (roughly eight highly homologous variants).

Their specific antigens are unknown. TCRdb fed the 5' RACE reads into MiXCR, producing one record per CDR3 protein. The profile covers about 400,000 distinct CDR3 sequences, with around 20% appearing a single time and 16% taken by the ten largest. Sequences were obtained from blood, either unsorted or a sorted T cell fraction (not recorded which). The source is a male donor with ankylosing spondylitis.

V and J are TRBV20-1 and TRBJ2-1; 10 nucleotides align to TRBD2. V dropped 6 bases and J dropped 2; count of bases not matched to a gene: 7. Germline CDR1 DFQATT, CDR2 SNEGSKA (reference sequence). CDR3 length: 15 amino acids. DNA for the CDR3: TGCAGTGCCCAAACCAGCGGGAGGGCCTACAATGAGCAGTTCTTC. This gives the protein CSAQTSGRAYNEQFF.

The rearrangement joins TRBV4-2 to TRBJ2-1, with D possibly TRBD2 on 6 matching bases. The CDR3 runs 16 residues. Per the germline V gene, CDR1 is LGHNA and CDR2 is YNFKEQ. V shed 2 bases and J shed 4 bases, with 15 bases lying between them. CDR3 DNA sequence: TGTGCCAGCAGCCAAAGCCCCGGGAGAATTTACAATGAGCAGTTCTTC. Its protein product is CASSQSPGRIYNEQFF.

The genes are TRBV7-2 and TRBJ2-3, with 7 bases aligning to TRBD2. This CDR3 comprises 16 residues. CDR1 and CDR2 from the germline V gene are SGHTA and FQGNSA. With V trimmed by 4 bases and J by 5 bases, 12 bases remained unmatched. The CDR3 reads CASSSGTIRVGDTQYF. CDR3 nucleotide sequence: TGTGCCAGCAGCTCAGGGACTATCCGAGTCGGAGATACGCAGTATTTT.

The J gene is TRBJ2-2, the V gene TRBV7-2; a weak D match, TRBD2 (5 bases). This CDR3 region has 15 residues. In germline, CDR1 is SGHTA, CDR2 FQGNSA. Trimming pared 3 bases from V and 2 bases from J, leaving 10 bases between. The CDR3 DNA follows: TGTGCCAGCAGCTTTAAGCTAGCTAACACCGGGGAGCTGTTTTTT. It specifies CASSFKLANTGELFF.

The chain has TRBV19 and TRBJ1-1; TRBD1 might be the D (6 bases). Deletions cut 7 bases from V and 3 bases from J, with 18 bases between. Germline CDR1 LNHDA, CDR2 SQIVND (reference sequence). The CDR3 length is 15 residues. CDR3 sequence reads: CASKHTGRGDTEAFF. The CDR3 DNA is TGTGCCAGTAAACATACAGGGAGGGGCGACACTGAAGCTTTCTTT.

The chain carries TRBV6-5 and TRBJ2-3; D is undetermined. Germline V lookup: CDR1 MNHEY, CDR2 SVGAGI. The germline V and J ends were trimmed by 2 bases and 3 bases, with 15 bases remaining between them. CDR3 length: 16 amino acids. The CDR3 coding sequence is TGTGCCAGCAGTTACGGATCTCTGGGTCTTACAGATACGCAGTATTTT. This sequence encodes CASSYGSLGLTDTQYF.

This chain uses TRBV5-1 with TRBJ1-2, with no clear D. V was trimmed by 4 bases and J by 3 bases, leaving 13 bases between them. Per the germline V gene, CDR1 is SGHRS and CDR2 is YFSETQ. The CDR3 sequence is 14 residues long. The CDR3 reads CASSPKGSDYGYTF. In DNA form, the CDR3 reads TGCGCCAGCAGCCCTAAAGGGTCCGACTATGGCTACACCTTC.

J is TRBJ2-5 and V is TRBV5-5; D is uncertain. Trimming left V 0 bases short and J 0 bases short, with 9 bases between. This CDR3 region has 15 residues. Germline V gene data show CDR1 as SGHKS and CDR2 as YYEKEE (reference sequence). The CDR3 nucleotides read TGTGCCAGCAGCTTGGGCCAGACCCACCAAGAGACCCAGTACTTC. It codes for CASSLGQTHQETQYF.

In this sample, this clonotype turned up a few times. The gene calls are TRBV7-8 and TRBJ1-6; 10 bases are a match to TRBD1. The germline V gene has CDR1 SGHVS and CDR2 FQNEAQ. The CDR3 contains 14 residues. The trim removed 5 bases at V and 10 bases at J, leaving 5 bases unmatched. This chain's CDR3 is CASSQLGQGSPLHF. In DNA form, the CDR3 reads TGTGCCAGCAGCCAGCTGGGACAGGGGTCACCCCTCCACTTT.

The CDR3 spells CASSQDRTGDEKLFF. Written as DNA, the CDR3 is TGTGCCAGCAGCCAAGACCGGACAGGGGATGAAAAACTGTTTTTT. The chain combines TRBV4-2 with TRBJ1-4, with 9 bases fitting TRBD1. V lost 0 bases and J lost 6; bases outside the gene matches: 2. Germline V CDR1 and CDR2: LGHNA, YNFKEQ. The CDR3 spans 15 residues.

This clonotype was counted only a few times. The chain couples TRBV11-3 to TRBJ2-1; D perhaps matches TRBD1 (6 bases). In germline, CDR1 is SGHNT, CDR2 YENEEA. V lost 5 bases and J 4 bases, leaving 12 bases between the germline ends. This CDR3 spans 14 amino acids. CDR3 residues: CASSGRDTYNEQFF. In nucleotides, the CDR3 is TGTGCCAGCAGCGGCCGGGACACTTACAATGAGCAGTTCTTC.

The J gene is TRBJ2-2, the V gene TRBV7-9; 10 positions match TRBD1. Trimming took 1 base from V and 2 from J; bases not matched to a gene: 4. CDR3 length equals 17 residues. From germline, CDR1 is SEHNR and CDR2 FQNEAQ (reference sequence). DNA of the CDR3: TGTGCCAGCAGCTTAGGGGACAGGGGTGCCAACACCGGGGAGCTGTTTTTT. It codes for CASSLGDRGANTGELFF.

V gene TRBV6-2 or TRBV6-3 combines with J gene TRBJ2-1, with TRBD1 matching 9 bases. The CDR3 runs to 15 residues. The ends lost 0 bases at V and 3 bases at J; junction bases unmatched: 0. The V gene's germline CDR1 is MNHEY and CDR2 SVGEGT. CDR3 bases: TGTGCCAGCAGTTACTCGGGACAGGGCTACAATGAGCAGTTCTTC. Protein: CASSYSGQGYNEQFF.

The CDR3 here is CSVATSAGVIEQYF. DNA for the CDR3: TGCAGCGTTGCCACCTCGGCAGGGGTTATCGAGCAGTACTTC. The chain has TRBV29-1 and TRBJ2-7; tentatively, D is TRBD1 (6 bases). CDR3 length: 14 amino acids. The V gene's germline CDR1 is SQVTM and CDR2 ANQGSEA. Trimming stripped 4 bases from V and 6 bases from J, with 19 bases between.

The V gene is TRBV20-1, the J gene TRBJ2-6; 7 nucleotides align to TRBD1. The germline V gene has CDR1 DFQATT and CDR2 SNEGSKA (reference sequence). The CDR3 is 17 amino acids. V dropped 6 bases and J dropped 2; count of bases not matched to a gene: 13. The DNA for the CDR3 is TGCAGTGCCCGGACAGGTGACGGATATCCTGGGGCCAACGTCCTGACTTTC. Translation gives CSARTGDGYPGANVLTF.

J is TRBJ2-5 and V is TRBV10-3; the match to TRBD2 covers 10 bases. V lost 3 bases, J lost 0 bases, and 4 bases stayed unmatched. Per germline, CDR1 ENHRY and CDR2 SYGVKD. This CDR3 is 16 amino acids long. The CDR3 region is CAISEASGRYQETQYF. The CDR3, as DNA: TGTGCCATCAGTGAAGCTAGCGGGAGATACCAAGAGACCCAGTACTTC.

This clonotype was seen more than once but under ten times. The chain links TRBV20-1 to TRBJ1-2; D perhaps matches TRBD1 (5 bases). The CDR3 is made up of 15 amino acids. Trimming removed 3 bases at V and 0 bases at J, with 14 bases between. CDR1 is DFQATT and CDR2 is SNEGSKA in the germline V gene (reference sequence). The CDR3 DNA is TGCAGTGCTAGGGAGGGACGGCAAGCTAACTATGGCTACACCTTC. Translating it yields CSAREGRQANYGYTF.

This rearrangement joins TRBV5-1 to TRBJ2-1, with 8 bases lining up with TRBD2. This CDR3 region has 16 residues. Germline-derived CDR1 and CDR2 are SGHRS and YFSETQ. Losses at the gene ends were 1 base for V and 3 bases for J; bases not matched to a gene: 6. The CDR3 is CASSLSSSGFYNEQFF. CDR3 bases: TGCGCCAGCAGCTTGTCCTCTAGCGGGTTCTACAATGAGCAGTTCTTC.

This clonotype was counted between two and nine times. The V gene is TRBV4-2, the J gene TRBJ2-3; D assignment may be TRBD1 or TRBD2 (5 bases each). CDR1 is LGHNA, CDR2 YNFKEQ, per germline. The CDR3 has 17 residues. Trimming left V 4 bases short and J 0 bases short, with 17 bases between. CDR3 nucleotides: TGTGCCAGCAGCCTCGAAGGGGCTAGCAGAAGCACAGATACGCAGTATTTT. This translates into CASSLEGASRSTDTQYF.

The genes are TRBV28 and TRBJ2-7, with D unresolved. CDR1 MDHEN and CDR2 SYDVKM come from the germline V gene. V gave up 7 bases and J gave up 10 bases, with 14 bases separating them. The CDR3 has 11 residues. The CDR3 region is CASTTAERQYF. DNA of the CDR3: TGTGCCAGCACGACCGCTGAGCGCCAGTACTTC.

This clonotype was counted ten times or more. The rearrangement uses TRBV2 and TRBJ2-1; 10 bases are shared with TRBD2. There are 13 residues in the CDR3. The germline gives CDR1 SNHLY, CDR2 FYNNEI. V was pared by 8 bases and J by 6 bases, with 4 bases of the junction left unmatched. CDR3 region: CASESGRANEQFF. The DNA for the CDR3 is TGTGCCAGCGAAAGCGGGAGGGCCAATGAGCAGTTCTTC.

CDR3 sequence: CASSESVAFTDTQYF. The CDR3 DNA is TGTGCCAGCAGTGAATCGGTAGCGTTCACAGATACGCAGTATTTT. The chain joins TRBV2 to TRBJ2-3; maybe TRBD2 (5 bases). V lost 2 bases and J lost 2, with 11 bases in between. This CDR3 region has 15 residues. The germline gives CDR1 SNHLY, CDR2 FYNNEI. Full variable domain (remainder filled in from reference TRBV2 and TRBJ2-3): EPEVTQTPSHQVTQMGQEVILRCVPISNHLYFYWYRQILGQKVEFLVSFYNNEISEKSEIFDDQFSVERPDGSNFTLKIRSTKLEDSAMYFCASSESVAFTDTQYFGPGTRLTVL.

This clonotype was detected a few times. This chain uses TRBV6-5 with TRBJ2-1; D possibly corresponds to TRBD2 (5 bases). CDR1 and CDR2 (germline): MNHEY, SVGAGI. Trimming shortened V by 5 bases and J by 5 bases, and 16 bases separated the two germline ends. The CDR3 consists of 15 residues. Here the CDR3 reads CASSIDSARHNEQFF. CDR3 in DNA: TGTGCCAGCAGTATCGATAGCGCTCGCCACAATGAGCAGTTCTTC.

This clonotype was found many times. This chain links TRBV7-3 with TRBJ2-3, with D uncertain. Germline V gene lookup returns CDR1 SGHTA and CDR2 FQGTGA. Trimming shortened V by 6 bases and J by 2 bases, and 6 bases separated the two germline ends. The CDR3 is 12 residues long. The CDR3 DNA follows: TGTGCCAGCAGGACGAACACAGATACGCAGTATTTT. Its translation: CASRTNTDTQYF.

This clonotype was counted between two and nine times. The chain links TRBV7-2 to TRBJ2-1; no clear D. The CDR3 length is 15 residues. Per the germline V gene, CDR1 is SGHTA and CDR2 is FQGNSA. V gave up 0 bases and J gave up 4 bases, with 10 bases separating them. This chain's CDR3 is CASSLAVGAYNEQFF. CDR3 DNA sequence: TGTGCCAGCAGCTTAGCGGTCGGAGCTTACAATGAGCAGTTCTTC.

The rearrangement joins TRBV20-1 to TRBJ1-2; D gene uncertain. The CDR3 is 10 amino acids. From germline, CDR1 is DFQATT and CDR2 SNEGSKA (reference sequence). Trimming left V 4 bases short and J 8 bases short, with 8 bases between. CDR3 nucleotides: TGCAGTGCTACCGGATGGGGCTACACCTTC. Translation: CSATGWGYTF.

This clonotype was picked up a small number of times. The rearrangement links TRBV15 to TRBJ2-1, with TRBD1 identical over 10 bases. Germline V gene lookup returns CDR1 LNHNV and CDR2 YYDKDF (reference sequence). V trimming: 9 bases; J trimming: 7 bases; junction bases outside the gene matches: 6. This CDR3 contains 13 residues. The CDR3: CATRQGAYNEQFF. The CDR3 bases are TGTGCCACGAGACAGGGGGCGTATAATGAGCAGTTCTTC.

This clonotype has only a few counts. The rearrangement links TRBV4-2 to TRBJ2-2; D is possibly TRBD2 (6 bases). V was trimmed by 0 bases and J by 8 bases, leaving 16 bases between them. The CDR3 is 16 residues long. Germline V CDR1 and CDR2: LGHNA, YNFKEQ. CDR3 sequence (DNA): TGTGCCAGCAGCCAAGATCCGGCGGCGGGATATGGGGAGCTGTTTTTT. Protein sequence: CASSQDPAAGYGELFF.